The clone carrying this TCR beta chain occurred many times. Its antigen remains unknown. This entry is derived from a study of T cells after yellow fever vaccination. In the study overall: Low-cell-number fractions underwent preparation using SMART-Seq v4 Ultra Low Input.

MiXCR was run by TCRdb on the 5' RACE reads, yielding one entry per CDR3 protein. Of over 300,000 distinct CDR3 sequences listed, about 4% are singletons. V was clipped by 6 bases and J by 0 bases; unmatched bases: 4. CDR3 length: 16 amino acids. The germline gives CDR1 SEHNR, CDR2 FQNEAQ (reference sequence). General study findings and limits: Highly abundant clonotypes carried over from the bulk population could end up in FACS-sorted repertoires as contaminants.

This chain links TRBV7-9 with TRBJ1-6; 8 bases map to TRBD1. Sequencing was performed on PBMCs, taken 5 days after the yellow fever booster vaccination. The clonotype was recovered from a man younger than 30 who received the YFV17D yellow fever vaccine. The DNA of the CDR3 is TGTGCCAGCAGTAGACAGGGGAGCTCCTATAATTCACCCCTCCACTTT. It encodes CASSRQGSSYNSPLHF.